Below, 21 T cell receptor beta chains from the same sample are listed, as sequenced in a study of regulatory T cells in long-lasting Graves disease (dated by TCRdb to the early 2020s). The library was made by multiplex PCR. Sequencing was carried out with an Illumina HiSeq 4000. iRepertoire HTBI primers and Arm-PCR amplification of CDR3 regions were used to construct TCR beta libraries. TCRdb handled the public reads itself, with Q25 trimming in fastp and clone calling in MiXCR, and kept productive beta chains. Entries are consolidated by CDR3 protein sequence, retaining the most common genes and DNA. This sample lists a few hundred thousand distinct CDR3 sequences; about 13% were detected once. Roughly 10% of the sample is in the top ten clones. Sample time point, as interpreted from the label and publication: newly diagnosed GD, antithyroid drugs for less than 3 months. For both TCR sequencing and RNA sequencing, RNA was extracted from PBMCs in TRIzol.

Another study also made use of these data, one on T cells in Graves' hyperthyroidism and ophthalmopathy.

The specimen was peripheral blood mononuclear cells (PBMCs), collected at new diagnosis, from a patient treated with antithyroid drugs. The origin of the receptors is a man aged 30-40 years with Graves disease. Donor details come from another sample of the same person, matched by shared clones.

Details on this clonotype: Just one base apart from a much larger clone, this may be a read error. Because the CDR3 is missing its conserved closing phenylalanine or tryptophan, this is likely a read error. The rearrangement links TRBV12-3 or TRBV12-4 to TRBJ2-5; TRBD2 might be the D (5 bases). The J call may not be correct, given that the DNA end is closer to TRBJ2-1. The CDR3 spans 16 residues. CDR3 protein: CASSLIVGSSYNEQFL. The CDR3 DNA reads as TGTGCCAGCAGTTTGATCGTGGGGAGCTCCTACAATGAGCAGTTCCTC.

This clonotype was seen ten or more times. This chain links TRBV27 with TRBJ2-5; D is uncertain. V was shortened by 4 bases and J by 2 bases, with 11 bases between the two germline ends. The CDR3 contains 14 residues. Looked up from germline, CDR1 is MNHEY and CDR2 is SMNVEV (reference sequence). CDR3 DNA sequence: TGTGCCAGCAGTTCTAGGCCAGGTCAAGAGACCCAGTACTTC. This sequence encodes CASSSRPGQETQYF.

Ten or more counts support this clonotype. CDR3 coding DNA: TGTGCCAGCACCAACGGACAGGGCGGTTATTCACCCCTCCACTTT. It encodes CASTNGQGGYSPLHF. The chain recombines TRBV12-3 or TRBV12-4 with TRBJ1-6; 8 bases fit TRBD1. V lost 7 bases to trimming and J lost 8 bases; unmatched junction nucleotides: 10. The CDR3 contains 15 residues.

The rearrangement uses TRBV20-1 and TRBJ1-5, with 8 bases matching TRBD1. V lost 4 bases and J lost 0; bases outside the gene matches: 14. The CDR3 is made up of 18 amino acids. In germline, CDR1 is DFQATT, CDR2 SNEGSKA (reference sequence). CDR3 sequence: CSAKGSGGIQYSNQPQHF. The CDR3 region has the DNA TGCAGTGCTAAGGGGTCAGGGGGCATCCAGTATAGCAATCAGCCCCAGCATTTT.

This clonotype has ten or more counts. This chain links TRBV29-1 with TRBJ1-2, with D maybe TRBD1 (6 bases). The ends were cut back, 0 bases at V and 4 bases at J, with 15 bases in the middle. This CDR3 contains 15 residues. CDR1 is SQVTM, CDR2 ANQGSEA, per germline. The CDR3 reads CSVEEPRGWSYGYTF. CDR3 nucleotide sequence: TGCAGCGTTGAAGAGCCCAGGGGATGGAGCTATGGCTACACCTTC.

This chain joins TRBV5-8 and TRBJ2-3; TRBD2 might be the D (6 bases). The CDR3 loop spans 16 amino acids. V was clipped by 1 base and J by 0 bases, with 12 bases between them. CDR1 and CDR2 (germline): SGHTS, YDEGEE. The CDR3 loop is CASSLIGGGSTDTQYF. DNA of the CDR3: TGTGCCAGCAGCTTGATCGGGGGAGGAAGCACAGATACGCAGTATTTT.

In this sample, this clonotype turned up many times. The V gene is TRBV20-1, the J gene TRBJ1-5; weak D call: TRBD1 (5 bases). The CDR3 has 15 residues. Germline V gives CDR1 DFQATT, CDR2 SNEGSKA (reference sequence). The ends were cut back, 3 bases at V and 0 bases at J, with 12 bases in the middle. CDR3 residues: CSARGGSNSNQPQHF. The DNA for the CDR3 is TGCAGTGCTAGGGGGGGATCCAATAGCAATCAGCCCCAGCATTTT.

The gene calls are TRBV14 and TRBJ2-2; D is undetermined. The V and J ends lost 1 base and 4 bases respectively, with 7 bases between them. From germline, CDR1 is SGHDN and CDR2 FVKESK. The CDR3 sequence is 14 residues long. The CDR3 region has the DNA TGTGCCAGCAGCCAAGGACAACCCACCGGGGAGCTGTTTTTT. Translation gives CASSQGQPTGELFF.

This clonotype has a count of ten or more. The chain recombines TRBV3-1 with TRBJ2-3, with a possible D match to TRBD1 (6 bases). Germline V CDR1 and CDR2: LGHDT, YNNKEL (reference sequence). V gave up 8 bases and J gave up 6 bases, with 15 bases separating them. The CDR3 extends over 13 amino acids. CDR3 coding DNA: TGTGCCAGCGATCAGGGGAATGGCGATACGCAGTATTTT. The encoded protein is CASDQGNGDTQYF.

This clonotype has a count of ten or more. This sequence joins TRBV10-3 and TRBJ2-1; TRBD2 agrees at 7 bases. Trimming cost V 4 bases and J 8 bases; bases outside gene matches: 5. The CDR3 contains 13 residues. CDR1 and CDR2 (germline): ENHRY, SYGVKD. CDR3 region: CAISAAGRDEQFF. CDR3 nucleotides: TGTGCCATCAGTGCAGCGGGGAGGGATGAGCAGTTCTTC.

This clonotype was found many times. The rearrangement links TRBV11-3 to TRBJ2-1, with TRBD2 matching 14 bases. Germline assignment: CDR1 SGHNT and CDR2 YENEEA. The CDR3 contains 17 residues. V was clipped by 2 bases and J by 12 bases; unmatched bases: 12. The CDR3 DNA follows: TGTGCCAGCAGCTTAAACGGACTAGCGGGAGGCCCCAACGTGCAGTTCTTC. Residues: CASSLNGLAGGPNVQFF.

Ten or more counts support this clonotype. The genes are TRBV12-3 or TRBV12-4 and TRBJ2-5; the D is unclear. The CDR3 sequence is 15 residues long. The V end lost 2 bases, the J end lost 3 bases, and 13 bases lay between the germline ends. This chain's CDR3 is CASSLRGRIKETQYF. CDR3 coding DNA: TGTGCCAGCAGTTTACGAGGACGGATAAAAGAGACCCAGTACTTC.

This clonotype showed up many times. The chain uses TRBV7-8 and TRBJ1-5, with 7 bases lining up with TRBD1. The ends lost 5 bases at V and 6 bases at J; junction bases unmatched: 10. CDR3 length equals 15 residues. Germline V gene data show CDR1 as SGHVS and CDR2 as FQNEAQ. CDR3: CASSPGGTVVQPQHF. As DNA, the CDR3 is TGTGCCAGCAGCCCAGGGGGGACAGTTGTTCAGCCCCAGCATTTT.

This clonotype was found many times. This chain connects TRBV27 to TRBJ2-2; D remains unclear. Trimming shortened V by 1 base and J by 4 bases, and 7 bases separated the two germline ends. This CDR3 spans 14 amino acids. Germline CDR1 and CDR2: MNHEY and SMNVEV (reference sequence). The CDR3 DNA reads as TGTGCCAGCAGTTTATTGCGGACCACCGGGGAGCTGTTTTTT. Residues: CASSLLRTTGELFF.

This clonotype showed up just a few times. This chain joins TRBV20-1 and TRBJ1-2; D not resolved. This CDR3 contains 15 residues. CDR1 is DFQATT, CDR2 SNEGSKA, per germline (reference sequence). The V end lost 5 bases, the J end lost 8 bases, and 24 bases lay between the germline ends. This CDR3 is CSAQSPAISSGGYTF. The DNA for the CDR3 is TGCAGTGCTCAGTCGCCCGCGATTAGCAGCGGGGGCTACACCTTC.

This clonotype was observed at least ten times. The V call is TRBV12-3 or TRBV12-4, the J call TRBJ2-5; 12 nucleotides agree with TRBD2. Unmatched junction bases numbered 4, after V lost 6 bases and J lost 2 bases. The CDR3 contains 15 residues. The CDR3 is CASSTTSGSQETQYF. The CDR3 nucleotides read TGTGCCAGCAGCACGACTAGCGGGAGTCAAGAGACCCAGTACTTC.

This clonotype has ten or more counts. CDR3 in amino acids: CASSDGGSGTDTQYF. In nucleotides, the CDR3 is TGTGCCAGCAGCGACGGCGGGAGTGGTACAGATACGCAGTATTTT. The chain carries TRBV11-2 and TRBJ2-3, with 7 bases lining up with TRBD2. CDR3 length: 15 amino acids. Germline CDR1 is SGHAT and CDR2 is FQNNGV. The V and J ends lost 5 bases and 3 bases, in that order; junction bases with no gene match: 8. Complete variable domain (other parts from reference TRBV11-2 and TRBJ2-3): EAGVAQSPRYKIIEKRQSVAFWCNPISGHATLYWYQQILGQGPKLLIQFQNNGVVDDSQLPKDRFSAERLKGVDSTLKIQPAKLEDSAVYLCASSDGGSGTDTQYFGPGTRLTVL.

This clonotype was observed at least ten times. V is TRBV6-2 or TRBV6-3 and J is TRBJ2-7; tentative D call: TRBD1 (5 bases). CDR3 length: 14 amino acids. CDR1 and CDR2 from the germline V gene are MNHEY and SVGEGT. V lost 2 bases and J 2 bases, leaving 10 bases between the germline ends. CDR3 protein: CASSYRQTAYEQYF. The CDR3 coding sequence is TGTGCCAGCAGTTACCGACAGACCGCCTACGAGCAGTACTTC.

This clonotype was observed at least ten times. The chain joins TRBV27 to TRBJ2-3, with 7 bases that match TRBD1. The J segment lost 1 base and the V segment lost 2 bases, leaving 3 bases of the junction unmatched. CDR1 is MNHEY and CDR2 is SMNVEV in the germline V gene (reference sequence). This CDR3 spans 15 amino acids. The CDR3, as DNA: TGTGCCAGCAGTTTAGTTACAGGGGGCACAGATACGCAGTATTTT. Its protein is CASSLVTGGTDTQYF.

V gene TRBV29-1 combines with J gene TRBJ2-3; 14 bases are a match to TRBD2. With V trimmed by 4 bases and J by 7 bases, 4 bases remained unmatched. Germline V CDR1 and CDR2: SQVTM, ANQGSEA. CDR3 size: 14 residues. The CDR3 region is CSVGGLAGVNTQYF. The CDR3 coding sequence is TGCAGCGTTGGGGGACTAGCGGGAGTAAATACGCAGTATTTT.

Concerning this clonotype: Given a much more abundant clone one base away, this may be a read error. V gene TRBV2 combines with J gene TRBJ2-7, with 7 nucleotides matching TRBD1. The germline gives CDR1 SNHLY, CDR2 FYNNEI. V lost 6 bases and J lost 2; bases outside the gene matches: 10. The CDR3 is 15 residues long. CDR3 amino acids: CASRAGQAFPYEQYF. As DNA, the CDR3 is TGTGCCAGCAGGGCCGGACAGGCATTCCCCTACGAGCAGTACTTC.